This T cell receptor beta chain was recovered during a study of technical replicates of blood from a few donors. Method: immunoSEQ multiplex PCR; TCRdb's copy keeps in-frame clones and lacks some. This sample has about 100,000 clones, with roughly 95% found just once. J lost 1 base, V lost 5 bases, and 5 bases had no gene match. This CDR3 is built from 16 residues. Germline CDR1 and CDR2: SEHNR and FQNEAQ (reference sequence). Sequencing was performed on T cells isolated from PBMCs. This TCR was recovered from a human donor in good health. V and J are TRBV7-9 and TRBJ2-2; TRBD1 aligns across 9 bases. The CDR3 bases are TGTGCCAGCAGCCCCGCGGGACAGGGGAACACCGGGGAGCTGTTTTTT. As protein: CASSPAGQGNTGELFF.